This is a list of T cell receptor beta chains from one sample in a study of blood T cells in healthy people across ages. TCRdb reanalysed the 5' RACE reads using MiXCR and keeps one entry per CDR3 protein. The data hold some 1.4 million distinct CDR3 sequences, with roughly 40% observed a single time. Sequenced material: blood. These TCRs come from a woman aged 18-29 years in good health. The CDR3 runs from the conserved cysteine through the conserved F or W. The D gene is left open where the match is weak. Clone size, where shown, is once, few, many, or a class for clones that have expanded.

d_call j_call clone_size v_call cdr3_nt cdr3_aa
TRBD1 TRBJ1-2 once TRBV9 TGTGCCAGCAGCGTAGCACCCGGGACAGGGAGCTATGGCTACACCTTC CASSVAPGTGSYGYTF
. TRBJ1-1 . TRBV6-5 TGTGCCAGCAGAGGGGGGCTCGAAGCTTTCTTT CASRGGLEAFF
. TRBJ2-1 once TRBV10-3 TGTGCCATCAGTGAGACAGACAGGAGAATGGGGGAGACCCAGTTCTTC CAISETDRRMGETQFF
. TRBJ2-1 few TRBV20-1 TGCAGTGCCGAACTGGTGGGAGGAGGTAATGAGCAGTTCTTC CSAELVGGGNEQFF
TRBD1 TRBJ2-7 . TRBV6-6 TGTGCCAGCAGATCTACGACAGGGGGGGGATACGAGCAGTACTTC CASRSTTGGGYEQYF
. TRBJ1-5 . TRBV29-1 TGCAGCGTCGCCCGGGACACTAATCAGCCCCAGCATTTT CSVARDTNQPQHF
TRBD2 TRBJ2-5 . TRBV5-1 TGCGCCAGCAGCCGAAGGAGCGGGGGAACCCAAGAGACCCAGTACTTC CASSRRSGGTQETQYF
. TRBJ1-6 . TRBV6-2/TRBV6-3 TGTGCCAGCAGTTACACAGGGTGGGATTCACCCCTCCACTTT CASSYTGWDSPLHF
. TRBJ2-7 . TRBV20-1 TGCAGTGCTAGCTCGCCGCCCCAAATGGAGCAGTACTTC CSASSPPQMEQYF
. TRBJ1-6 . TRBV12-3/TRBV12-4 TGTGCCAGCAGTCCCCGGGGGGGGCGTATTTCACCCCTCCACTTT CASSPRGGRISPLHF